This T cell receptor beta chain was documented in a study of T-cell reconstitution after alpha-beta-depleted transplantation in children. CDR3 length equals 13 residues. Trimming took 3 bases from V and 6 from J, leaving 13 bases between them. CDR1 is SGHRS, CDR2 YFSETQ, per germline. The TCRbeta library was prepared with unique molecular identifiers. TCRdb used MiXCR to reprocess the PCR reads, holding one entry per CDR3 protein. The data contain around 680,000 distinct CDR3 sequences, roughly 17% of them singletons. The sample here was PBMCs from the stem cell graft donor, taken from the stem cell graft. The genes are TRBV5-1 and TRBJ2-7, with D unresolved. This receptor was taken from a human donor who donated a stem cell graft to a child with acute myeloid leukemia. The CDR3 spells CASSSPEMSEQYF. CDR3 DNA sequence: TGCGCCAGCAGCTCCCCCGAGATGAGCGAGCAGTACTTC.